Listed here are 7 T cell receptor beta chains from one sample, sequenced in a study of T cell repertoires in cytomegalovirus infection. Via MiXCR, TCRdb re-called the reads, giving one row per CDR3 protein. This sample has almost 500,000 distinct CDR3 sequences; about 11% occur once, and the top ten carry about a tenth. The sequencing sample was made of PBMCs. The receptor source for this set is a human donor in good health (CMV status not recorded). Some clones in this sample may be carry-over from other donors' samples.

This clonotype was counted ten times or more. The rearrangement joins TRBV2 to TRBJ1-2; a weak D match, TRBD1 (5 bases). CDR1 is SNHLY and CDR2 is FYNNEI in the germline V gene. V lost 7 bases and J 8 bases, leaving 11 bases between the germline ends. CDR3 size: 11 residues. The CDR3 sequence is CASTLRGGYTF. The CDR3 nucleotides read TGTGCCAGCACCCTAAGGGGAGGCTACACCTTC.

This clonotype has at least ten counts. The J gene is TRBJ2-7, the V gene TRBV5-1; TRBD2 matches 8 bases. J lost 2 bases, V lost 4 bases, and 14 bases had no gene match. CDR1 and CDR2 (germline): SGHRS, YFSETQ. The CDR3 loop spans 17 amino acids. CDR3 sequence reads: CASSAGRAGVATYEQYF. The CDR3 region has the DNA TGCGCCAGCAGCGCGGGAAGAGCGGGAGTGGCCACCTACGAGCAGTACTTC.

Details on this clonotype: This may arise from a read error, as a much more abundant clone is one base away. The chain's CDR3 is CASSSTLSYGQYF. In nucleotides, the CDR3 is TGTGCCAGCAGTTCGACACTCTCCTACGGGCAGTACTTC. The V gene is TRBV28, the J gene TRBJ2-7; no definite D call. CDR3 size: 13 residues. From germline, CDR1 is MDHEN and CDR2 SYDVKM.

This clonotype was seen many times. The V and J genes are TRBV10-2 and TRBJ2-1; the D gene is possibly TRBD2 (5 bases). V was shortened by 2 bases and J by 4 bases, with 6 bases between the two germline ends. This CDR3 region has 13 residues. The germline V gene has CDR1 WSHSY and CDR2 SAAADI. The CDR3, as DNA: TGCGCCAGCAGTGAGCGCGGGTACAATGAGCAGTTCTTC. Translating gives CASSERGYNEQFF.

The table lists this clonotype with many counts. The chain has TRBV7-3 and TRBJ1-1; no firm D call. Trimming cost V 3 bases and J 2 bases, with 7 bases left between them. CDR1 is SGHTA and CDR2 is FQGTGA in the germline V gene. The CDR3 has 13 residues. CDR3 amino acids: CASSFTINTEAFF. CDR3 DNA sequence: TGTGCCAGCAGCTTTACAATAAACACTGAAGCTTTCTTT.

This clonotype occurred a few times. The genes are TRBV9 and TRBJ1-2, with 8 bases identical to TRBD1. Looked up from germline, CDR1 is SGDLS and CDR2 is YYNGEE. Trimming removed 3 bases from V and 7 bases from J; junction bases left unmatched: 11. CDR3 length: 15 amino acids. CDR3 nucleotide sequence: TGTGCCAGCAGCGGTGACGGACAGGGTGCAAGTGGCTACACCTTC. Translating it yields CASSGDGQGASGYTF.

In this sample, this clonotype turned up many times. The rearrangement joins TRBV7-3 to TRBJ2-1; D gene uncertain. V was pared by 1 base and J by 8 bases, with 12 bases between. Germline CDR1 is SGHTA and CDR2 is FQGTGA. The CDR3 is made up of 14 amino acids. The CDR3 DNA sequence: TGTGCCAGCAGCTTAAACCTAGTCAGCTATGAGCAGTTCTTC. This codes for CASSLNLVSYEQFF.